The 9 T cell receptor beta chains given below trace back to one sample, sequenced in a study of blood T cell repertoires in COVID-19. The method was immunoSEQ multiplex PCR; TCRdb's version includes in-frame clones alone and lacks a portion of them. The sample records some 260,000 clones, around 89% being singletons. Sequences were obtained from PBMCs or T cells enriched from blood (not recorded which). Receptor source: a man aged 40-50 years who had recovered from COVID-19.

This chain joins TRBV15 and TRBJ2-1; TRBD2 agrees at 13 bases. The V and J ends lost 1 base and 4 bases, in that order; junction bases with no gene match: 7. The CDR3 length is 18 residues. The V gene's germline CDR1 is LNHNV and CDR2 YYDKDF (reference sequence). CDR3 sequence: CATSRVTPGLAGYNEQFF. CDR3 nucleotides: TGTGCCACCAGCAGAGTGACTCCGGGACTAGCGGGGTACAATGAGCAGTTCTTC.

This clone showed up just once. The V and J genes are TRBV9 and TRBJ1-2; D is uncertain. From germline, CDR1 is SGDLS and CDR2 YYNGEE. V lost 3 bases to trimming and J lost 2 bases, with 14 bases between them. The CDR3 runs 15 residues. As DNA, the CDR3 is TGTGCCAGCAGCGCCCAACATAACCTCAACTATGGCTACACCTTC. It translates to CASSAQHNLNYGYTF. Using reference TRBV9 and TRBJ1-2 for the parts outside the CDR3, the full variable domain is DSGVTQTPKHLITATGQRVTLRCSPRSGDLSVYWYQQSLDQGLQFLIQYYNGEERAKGNILERFSAQQFPDLHSELNLSSLELGDSALYFCASSAQHNLNYGYTFGSGTRLTVV.

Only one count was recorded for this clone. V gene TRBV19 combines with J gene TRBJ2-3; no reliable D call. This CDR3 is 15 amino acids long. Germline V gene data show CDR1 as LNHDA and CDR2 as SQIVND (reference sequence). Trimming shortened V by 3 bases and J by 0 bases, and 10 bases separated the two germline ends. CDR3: CASSIRISSTDTQYF. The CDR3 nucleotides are TGTGCCAGTAGTATCAGGATTTCTAGCACAGATACGCAGTATTTT.

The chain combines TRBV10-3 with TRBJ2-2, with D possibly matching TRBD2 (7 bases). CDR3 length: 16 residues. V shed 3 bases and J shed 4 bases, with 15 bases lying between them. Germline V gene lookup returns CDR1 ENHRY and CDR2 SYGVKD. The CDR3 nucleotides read TGTGCCATCAGTGATTCTTCGGGGGGCTCCACCGGGGAGCTGTTTTTT. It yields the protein CAISDSSGGSTGELFF.

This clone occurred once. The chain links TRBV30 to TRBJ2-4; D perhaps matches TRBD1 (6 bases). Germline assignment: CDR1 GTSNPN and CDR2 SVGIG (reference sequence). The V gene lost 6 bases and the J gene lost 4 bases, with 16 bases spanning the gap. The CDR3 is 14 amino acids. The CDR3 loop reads CACTTVGTKNIQYF. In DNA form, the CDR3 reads TGTGCCTGCACAACAGTAGGGACAAAAAACATTCAGTACTTC.

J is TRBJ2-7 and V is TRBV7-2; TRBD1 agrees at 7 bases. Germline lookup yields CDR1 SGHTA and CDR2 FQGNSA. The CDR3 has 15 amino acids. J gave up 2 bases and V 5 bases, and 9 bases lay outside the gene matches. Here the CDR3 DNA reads TGTGCCAGCAGCCCCCCCTCCAGGGGGACCTACGAGCAGTACTTC. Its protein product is CASSPPSRGTYEQYF.

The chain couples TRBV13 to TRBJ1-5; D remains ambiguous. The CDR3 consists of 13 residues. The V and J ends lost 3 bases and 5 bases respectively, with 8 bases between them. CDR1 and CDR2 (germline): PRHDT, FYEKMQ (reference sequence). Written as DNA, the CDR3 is TGTGCCAGCAGCTTGAGGGCACATCAGCCCCAGCATTTT. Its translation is CASSLRAHQPQHF. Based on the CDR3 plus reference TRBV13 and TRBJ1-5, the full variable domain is AAGVIQSPRHLIKEKRETATLKCYPIPRHDTVYWYQQGPGQDPQFLISFYEKMQSDKGSIPDRFSAQQFSDYHSELNMSSLELGDSALYFCASSLRAHQPQHFGDGTRLSIL.

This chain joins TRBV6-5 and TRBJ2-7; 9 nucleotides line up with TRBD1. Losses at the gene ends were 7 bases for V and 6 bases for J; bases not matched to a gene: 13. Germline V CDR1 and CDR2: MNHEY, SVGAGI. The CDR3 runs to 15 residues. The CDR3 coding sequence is TGTGCCAGCAAGCCACAACAGGGGGCTTCGGTCGAGCAGTACTTC. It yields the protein CASKPQQGASVEQYF.

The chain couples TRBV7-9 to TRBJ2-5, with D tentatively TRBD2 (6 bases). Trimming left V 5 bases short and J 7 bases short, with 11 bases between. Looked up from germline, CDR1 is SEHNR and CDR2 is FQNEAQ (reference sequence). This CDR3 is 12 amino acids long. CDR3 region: CASSPSAGTQYF. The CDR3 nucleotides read TGTGCCAGCAGCCCTAGCGCCGGGACCCAGTACTTC.